One TCR beta chain is described in this entry. This specimen comes from a study of blood T cell repertoires in COVID-19. Study background: T cells, B-cell-depleted T cells, or PBMCs supplied cDNA or gDNA.

The assay was immunoSEQ multiplex PCR, and TCRdb's table has in-frame clones only and misses some. The sample has about 36,000 clones, around 78% seen once. Germline V lookup: CDR1 MGHRA, CDR2 YSYEKL. Germline trimming cut 8 bases from V and 3 bases from J; bases unmatched to any gene: 4. The CDR3 has 13 amino acids. The chain carries TRBV4-1 and TRBJ2-3; 8 nucleotides line up with TRBD2. Material: peripheral blood. The TCR comes from a man aged 55 to 69 with acute or convalescent COVID-19. CDR3 sequence reads: CASGLAGTDTQYF. CDR3 nucleotide sequence: TGCGCCAGCGGACTAGCTGGGACAGATACGCAGTATTTT.